Described below is a single T cell receptor (beta chain) sequence and its context. This sample was included in a study of Ad26.COV2.S vaccination and SARS-CoV-2 variants. Measured with immunoSEQ multiplex PCR; TCRdb has only the in-frame clones, and not every one. Of more than 300,000 clones listed, about 89% are singletons. This CDR3 comprises 12 residues. V lost 1 base to trimming and J lost 0 bases, with 4 bases between them. The germline V gene encodes CDR1 SQVTM and CDR2 ANQGSEA. This sample's treatment: some 19 received Ad26.COV2.S at low or high dose, single or two shots; several received placebo; per-sample allocation not given. Material that was analyzed had been drawn on day 63 after the first vaccine or placebo injection.

This chain uses TRBV29-1 with TRBJ2-7; D gene uncertain. The TCR was taken from a person aged 18 to 59 who received the Ad26.COV2.S COVID-19 vaccine or a placebo. The sample was peripheral blood, taken in a trial of Ad26.COV2.S vaccine versus placebo. The CDR3 spells CSVEAGSYEQYF. Written as DNA, the CDR3 is TGCAGCGTTGAAGCGGGCTCCTACGAGCAGTACTTC.